The text below deals with one TCR beta chain. Its cognate antigen is unknown. At one of its ends the junction is not consistent with the germline gene, which may arise from a read error. A multiplex PCR was run with 60 Vbeta primers and 13 Jbeta primers. The data were produced by immunoSEQ multiplex PCR, yet TCRdb's version contains in-frame clones alone and is incomplete. The table shows around 130,000 clones, with about 74% occurring only once. This sample was taken from a study of cytomegalovirus exposure and HLA in healthy donors. At the level of the study: Most donors, around 81% of over 350 genotyped, fell in the Caucasian-associated ancestry cluster.

Overall study findings and caveats: In a later analysis, DRB1 alleles had the most associated TCRs; HLA-C alleles the fewest.

The sequencing sample was made of PBMCs. This sequence was found in a woman in her forties or fifties in good health and CMV-seropositive.

CDR3 protein: CSSSSEARAGTEAFF. As DNA, the CDR3 is TGTTCCAGCAGCTCCGAAGCGAGGGCTGGCACTGAAGCTTTCTTT. This rearrangement joins TRBV7-9 to TRBJ1-1; the D is unclear. In germline, CDR1 is SEHNR, CDR2 FQNEAQ (reference sequence). There are 15 residues in the CDR3.